Below, 17 T cell receptor beta chains from the same sample are listed, as sequenced in a study of Tregs in tolerant kidney transplant recipients. The protocol was immunoSEQ multiplex PCR, while the TCRdb copy is restricted to in-frame clones and leaves out a portion. In all, the sample yields about 30,000 clones. The starting material was CD8+ T cells from blood, obtained before the transplant. The receptor set was obtained from a human donor who received a combined kidney and bone marrow transplant.

Of note for this clone: The read finishes 3 residues shy of the CDR3 end, and the germline J gene is used to complete it. The V call is TRBV2, the J call TRBJ2-5; the match to TRBD2 covers 8 bases. With V trimmed by 6 bases and J by 2 bases, 8 bases remained unmatched. The CDR3 is 15 residues long. Germline V lookup: CDR1 SNHLY, CDR2 FYNNEI. CDR3 bases read: TGTGCCAGCAGGGGAGAACTAGCGGTACAAGAGACC. This encodes CASRGELAVQET. The whole CDR3 is CASRGELAVQETQYF.

On this clone itself: Read sequence stops 3 residues before the CDR3 end, and the germline J gene provides the missing end. The chain links TRBV2 to TRBJ1-4; weak D call: TRBD1 (5 bases). In germline, CDR1 is SNHLY, CDR2 FYNNEI. V was shortened by 8 bases and J by 0 bases, with 13 bases between the two germline ends. This CDR3 has 15 residues. The CDR3 DNA, read in part, is TGTGCCAGCGGGGGGGACCGTGCAACTAATGAAAAA. It specifies CASGGDRATNEK. The whole CDR3 region reads CASGGDRATNEKLFF.

As to this clone: Read data end 3 residues before the CDR3 end; the end is taken from the germline J gene. The J gene is TRBJ2-1, the V gene TRBV7-1; TRBD2 matches 10 bases. TRBV7-1 is filed as an ORF, its function uncertain. The junction had 23 bases not matched to a gene; V was cut back by 3 bases and J by 3 bases. The CDR3 loop spans 22 amino acids. The CDR3 sequence: CASSSSRMVGTATSGRYNEQFF. The CDR3 bases that were read are TGTGCCAGCAGCTCTAGCCGGATGGTCGGGACAGCGACTAGCGGGCGCTACAATGAG.

With regard to this clone: The sequence runs out 3 residues before the end of the CDR3; the remainder is reconstructed from the germline J gene. V is TRBV6-1 and J is TRBJ1-1, with D unclear. Deletions cut 0 bases from V and 4 bases from J, with 15 bases between. Germline-derived CDR1 and CDR2 are MNHNS and SASEGT. CDR3 length equals 16 residues. CDR3 amino acids: CASSEAFGGPITEAFF. The part of the CDR3 DNA that was read is TGTGCCAGCAGTGAAGCTTTCGGCGGGCCGATCACTGAA.

The CDR3 loop is CASTKRLAGYEQYF. The CDR3 bases that were read are TGTGCCAGCACCAAGAGGCTAGCGGGCTACGAG. This rearrangement joins TRBV6-2 or TRBV6-3 to TRBJ2-7; 8 bases line up with TRBD2. The missing CDR3 end, 3 residues past where the read stops, is filled in from the germline J gene. Germline trimming cut 7 bases from V and 3 bases from J; bases unmatched to any gene: 8. This CDR3 has 14 residues. Looked up from germline, CDR1 is MNHEY and CDR2 is SVGEGT.

Comment on this clone: The read terminates 3 residues before the CDR3 end, so the remaining end is supplied by the germline J gene. V and J are TRBV6-1 and TRBJ2-7; D remains unclear. Germline CDR1 and CDR2: MNHNS and SASEGT. Trimming shortened V by 3 bases and J by 1 base, and 7 bases separated the two germline ends. The CDR3 runs to 13 residues. The CDR3 spells CASSEYQSYEQYF. Partial CDR3 DNA: TGTGCCAGCAGTGAGTACCAGTCCTACGAG.

Worth noting for this clone: The CDR3 is cut off 3 residues early in the read; its end comes from the germline J gene. The chain employs TRBV5-6 and TRBJ1-5; no firm D call. Trimming pared 6 bases from V and 2 bases from J, leaving 12 bases between. Per the germline V gene, CDR1 is SGHDT and CDR2 is YYEEEE. The CDR3 totals 14 residues. This chain's CDR3 is CASKVPLRNQPQHF. The CDR3 DNA, read in part, is TGTGCCAGCAAGGTCCCTCTGCGCAATCAGCCC.

CDR3 DNA, as far as it was read: TGTGCCAGCTTTCAGGTTACTGAA. It encodes CASFQVTE. The complete CDR3 protein is CASFQVTEAFF. V gene TRBV7-9 combines with J gene TRBJ1-1; D is ambiguous. The missing CDR3 end, 3 residues past where the read stops, is filled in from the germline J gene. Trimming removed 8 bases from V and 5 bases from J, with 9 bases in between. This CDR3 has 11 amino acids. Germline CDR1 is SEHNR and CDR2 is FQNEAQ (reference sequence).

About this clone itself: The read comes to an end 3 residues before the CDR3 does, leaving the germline J gene to fill in the end. The chain has TRBV11-2 and TRBJ1-2, with 7 bases that match TRBD1. Per the germline V gene, CDR1 is SGHAT and CDR2 is FQNNGV. The trim removed 5 bases at V and 7 bases at J, leaving 7 bases unmatched. This CDR3 region has 13 residues. This CDR3 reads CASSLGGGGGYTF. The covered CDR3 bases are TGTGCCAGCAGCCTGGGAGGGGGCGGTGGC.

Notes on this clone: The read is 3 residues too short to cover the CDR3 end, so that end is filled in from the germline J gene. This chain links TRBV20-1 with TRBJ2-7; 7 bases agree with TRBD2. The trim removed 6 bases at V and 0 bases at J, leaving 5 bases unmatched. The CDR3 has 13 residues. CDR1 and CDR2 (germline): DFQATT, SNEGSKA (reference sequence). The CDR3 protein is CSAISGNSYEQYF. Incomplete CDR3 DNA: TGCAGTGCCATAAGCGGGAACTCCTACGAG.

As to this clone: The read stops 3 residues short of the end of the CDR3; the missing end is completed from the germline J gene. The gene calls are TRBV6-1 and TRBJ2-7; D may be TRBD1 (6 bases). Germline CDR1 is MNHNS and CDR2 is SASEGT. The CDR3 sequence is 15 residues long. Trimming cost V 1 base and J 1 base, with 11 bases left between them. The covered CDR3 bases are TGTGCCAGCAGTGAAGGGGTGGGACAATCCTACGAG. Protein product: CASSEGVGQSYE. The full CDR3 sequence reads CASSEGVGQSYEQYF.

As to this clone: The read stops 3 residues short of the end of the CDR3; the missing end is completed from the germline J gene. J is TRBJ1-2 and V is TRBV6-1; 10 bases are a match to TRBD1. Per germline, CDR1 MNHNS and CDR2 SASEGT. The CDR3 runs to 13 residues. CDR3 protein: CASSGTGGWGYTF. The sequenced part of the CDR3 DNA is TGTGCCAGCAGTGGGACAGGGGGATGGGGC.

Points on this clone: The observed sequence ends 3 residues before the CDR3 terminus, with the missing tail filled in from the germline J gene. The rearrangement links TRBV20-1 to TRBJ1-2; D is ambiguous. Germline V gene sequence: CDR1 DFQATT, CDR2 SNEGSKA (reference sequence). Trimming took off 0 bases at V and 4 bases at J, with 9 bases between the two ends. The CDR3 contains 13 residues. The CDR3 bases that were read are TGCAGTGCTAGAGATTTGGTCAGCTATGGC. Its protein product is CSARDLVSYG. The full CDR3 reads CSARDLVSYGYTF.

On this clone itself: The read stops 3 residues short of the end of the CDR3; the missing end is completed from the germline J gene. V is TRBV7-9 and J is TRBJ1-5; possibly TRBD1 for D (6 bases). The V gene's germline CDR1 is SEHNR and CDR2 FQNEAQ (reference sequence). V was cut by 4 bases and J by 3 bases, with 13 bases left in between. This CDR3 comprises 15 residues. The CDR3 reads CASSSTTGLNQPQHF. The covered CDR3 bases are TGTGCCAGCAGCTCCACGACAGGCCTCAATCAGCCC. The variable domain in full, with the rest retrieved from reference TRBV7-9 and TRBJ1-5, is DTGVSQNPRHKITKRGQNVTFRCDPISEHNRLYWYRQTLGQGPEFLTYFQNEAQLEKSRLLSDRFSAERPKGSFSTLEIQRTEQGDSAMYLCASSSTTGLNQPQHFGDGTRLSIL.

As to this clone: The read is 3 residues too short to cover the CDR3 end, so that end is filled in from the germline J gene. The rearrangement uses TRBV5-6 and TRBJ2-7, with 7 bases fitting TRBD1. The CDR3 contains 13 residues. Germline trimming cut 4 bases from V and 3 bases from J; bases unmatched to any gene: 4. Per the germline V gene, CDR1 is SGHDT and CDR2 is YYEEEE. The CDR3 spells CASSGDRVYEQYF. Partial CDR3 DNA: TGTGCCAGCAGCGGTGACAGGGTCTACGAG. Full variable domain (outside the CDR3, taken from reference TRBV5-6 and TRBJ2-7): DAGVTQSPTHLIKTRGQQVTLRCSPKSGHDTVSWYQQALGQGPQFIFQYYEEEERQRGNFPDRFSGHQFPNYSSELNVNALLLGDSALYLCASSGDRVYEQYFGPGTRLTVT.

Concerning this clone itself: The CDR3 end falls 3 residues outside the read, so it is completed with the germline J gene. This chain connects TRBV6-2 or TRBV6-3 to TRBJ2-7; 7 nucleotides match TRBD1. CDR1 is MNHEY, CDR2 SVGEGT, per germline. The CDR3 has 14 residues. Losses at the gene ends were 4 bases for V and 4 bases for J; bases not matched to a gene: 7. Partial CDR3 DNA: TGTGCCAGCAGTTTCGGGACAGTACTATACGAG. It encodes CASSFGTVLYE. In full, the CDR3 is CASSFGTVLYEQYF.

A remark on this clone: The read is 3 residues too short to cover the CDR3 end, so that end is filled in from the germline J gene. The J gene is TRBJ1-1, the V gene TRBV6-2 or TRBV6-3, with TRBD1 matching 7 bases. This CDR3 region has 14 residues. V shed 5 bases, J shed 3 bases, and the junction held 6 bases outside the gene matches. In germline, CDR1 is MNHEY, CDR2 SVGEGT. The CDR3 here is CASSLVTGHTEAFF. CDR3 DNA (partial): TGTGCCAGCAGTCTAGTGACAGGGCACACTGAA.